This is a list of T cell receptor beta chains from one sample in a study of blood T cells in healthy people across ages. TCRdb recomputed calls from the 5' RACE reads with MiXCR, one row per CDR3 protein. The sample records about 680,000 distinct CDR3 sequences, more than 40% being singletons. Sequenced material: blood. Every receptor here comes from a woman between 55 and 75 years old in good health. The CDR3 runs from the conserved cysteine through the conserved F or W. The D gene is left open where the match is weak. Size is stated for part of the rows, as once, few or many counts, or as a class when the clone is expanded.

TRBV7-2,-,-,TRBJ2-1,CASSQGLEQFF,TGTGCCAGCAGCCAGGGGCTTGAGCAGTTCTTC
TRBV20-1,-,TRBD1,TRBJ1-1,CSAPEQGDTEAFF,TGCAGTGCGCCAGAACAGGGGGACACTGAAGCTTTCTTT
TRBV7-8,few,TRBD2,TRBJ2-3,CASSFPAGGAGDTQYF,TGTGCCAGCAGCTTTCCAGCGGGAGGTGCGGGAGATACGCAGTATTTT
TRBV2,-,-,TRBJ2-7,CAARRGVLPYEQYF,TGTGCCGCTCGGAGGGGAGTACTACCCTACGAGCAGTACTTC
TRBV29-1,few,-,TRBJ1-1,CSVAGGSEAFF,TGCAGCGTTGCGGGGGGTTCTGAAGCTTTCTTT
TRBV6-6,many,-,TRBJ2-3,CASNKRENTQYF,TGTGCCAGCAATAAAAGGGAAAACACGCAGTATTTT
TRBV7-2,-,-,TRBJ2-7,CASSRTARNYEQYF,TGTGCCAGCAGCCGCACCGCTAGGAACTACGAGCAGTACTTC
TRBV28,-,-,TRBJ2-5,CASSAKGQLNEQYF,TGTGCCAGCAGTGCTAAAGGACAGCTAAATGAGCAGTACTTC
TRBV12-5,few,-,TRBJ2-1,CASGLETGLEQFF,TGTGCTAGTGGTTTGGAGACCGGACTAGAGCAGTTCTTC
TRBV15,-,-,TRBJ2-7,CATSREDAGSYEQYF,TGTGCCACCAGCAGAGAGGACGCTGGGTCCTACGAGCAGTACTTC
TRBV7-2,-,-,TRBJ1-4,CASSSGARREEKLFF,TGTGCCAGCAGCTCAGGGGCAAGGCGGGAGGAAAAACTGTTTTTT
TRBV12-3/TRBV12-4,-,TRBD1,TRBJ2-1,CASSHPRDSDNEQFF,TGTGCCAGCAGTCACCCACGGGACAGTGACAATGAGCAGTTCTTC
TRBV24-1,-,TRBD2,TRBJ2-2,CATSDPSGSTGELFF,TGTGCCACCAGTGACCCTAGCGGGAGTACCGGGGAGCTGTTTTTT
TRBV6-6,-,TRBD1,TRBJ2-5,CATGQGEETQYF,TGTGCCACCGGACAGGGCGAAGAGACCCAGTACTTC
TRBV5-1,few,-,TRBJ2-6,CASEKGPYSGANVLTF,TGCGCCAGCGAAAAAGGCCCCTACTCTGGGGCCAACGTCCTGACTTTC
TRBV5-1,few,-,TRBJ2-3,CASSLAGRSTDTQYF,TGCGCCAGCAGCTTGGCCGGGAGAAGTACAGATACGCAGTATTTT
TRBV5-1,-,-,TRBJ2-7,CASSWAWTNEQYF,TGCGCCAGCAGCTGGGCCTGGACAAACGAGCAGTACTTC